Following are 2 T cell receptor beta chains from one sample sequenced in a study of T cells in Graves' hyperthyroidism and ophthalmopathy. TCR beta CDR3 sequences were amplified from RNA transcripts. When the TCR CDR3 underwent first-round RT-PCR, the HTBI primer set was used. MiXCR, run by TCRdb on the multiplex PCR reads, gives a single entry per CDR3 protein. The sample has approximately 200,000 distinct CDR3 sequences, approximately 16% seen once. Sequencing used blood. The receptors stem from a man aged 40-55 years with Graves' hyperthyroidism.

This clonotype was counted once. A much larger clone differs from this one at a single base, so this may be a read error. The chain combines TRBV5-1 with TRBJ2-7; D gene unclear. The CDR3 sequence is 16 residues long. Germline V lookup: CDR1 SGHRS, CDR2 YFSETQ. The DNA for the CDR3 is TGCGCCAGCACCTTGGCCTTCACGGTCAATTCCTACGAGCAGTACTTC. Translation: CASTLAFTVNSYEQYF.

This clonotype showed up many times. The chain has TRBV7-2 and TRBJ1-1; D not certain. Germline V lookup: CDR1 SGHTA, CDR2 FQGNSA. V was trimmed by 2 bases and J by 5 bases, leaving 12 bases between them. The length of the CDR3 is 14 residues. The CDR3 sequence is CASSLKRALTEAFF. The CDR3 DNA is TGTGCCAGCAGCTTAAAGAGGGCGTTAACTGAAGCTTTCTTT.